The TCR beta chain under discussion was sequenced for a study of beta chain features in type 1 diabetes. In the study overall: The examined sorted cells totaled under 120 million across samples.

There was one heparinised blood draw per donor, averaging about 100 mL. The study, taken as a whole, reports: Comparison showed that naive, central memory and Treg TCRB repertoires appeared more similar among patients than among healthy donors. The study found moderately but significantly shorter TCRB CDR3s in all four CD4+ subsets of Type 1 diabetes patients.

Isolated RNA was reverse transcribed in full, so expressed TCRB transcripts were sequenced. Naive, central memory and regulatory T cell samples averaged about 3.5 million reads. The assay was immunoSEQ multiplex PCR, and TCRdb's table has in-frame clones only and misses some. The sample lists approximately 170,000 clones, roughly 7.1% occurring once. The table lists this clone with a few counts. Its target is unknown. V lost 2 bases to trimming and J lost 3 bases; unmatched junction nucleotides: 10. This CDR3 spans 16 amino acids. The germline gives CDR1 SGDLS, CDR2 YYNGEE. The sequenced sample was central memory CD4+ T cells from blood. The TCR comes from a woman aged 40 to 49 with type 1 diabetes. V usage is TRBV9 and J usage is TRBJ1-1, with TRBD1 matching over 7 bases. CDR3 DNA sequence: TGTGCCAGCAGCGTTCTCGACAGGGTGCGTGACACTGAAGCTTTCTTT. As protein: CASSVLDRVRDTEAFF.